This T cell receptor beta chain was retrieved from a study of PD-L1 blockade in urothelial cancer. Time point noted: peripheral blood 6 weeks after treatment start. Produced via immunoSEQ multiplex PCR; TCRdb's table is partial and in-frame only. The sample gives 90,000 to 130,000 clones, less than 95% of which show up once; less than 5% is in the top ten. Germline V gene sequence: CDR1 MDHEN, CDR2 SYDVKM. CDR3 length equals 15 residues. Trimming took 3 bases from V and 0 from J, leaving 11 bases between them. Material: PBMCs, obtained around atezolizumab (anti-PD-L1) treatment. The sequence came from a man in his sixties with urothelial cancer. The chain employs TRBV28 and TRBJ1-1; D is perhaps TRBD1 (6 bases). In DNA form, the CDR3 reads TGTGCCAGCAGTTTTGAAGGGGGTATGAACACTGAAGCTTTCTTT. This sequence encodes CASSFEGGMNTEAFF. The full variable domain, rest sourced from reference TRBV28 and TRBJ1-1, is DVKVTQSSRYLVKRTGEKVFLECVQDMDHENMFWYRQDPGLGLRLIYFSYDVKMKEKGDIPEGYSVSREKKERFSLILESASTNQTSMYLCASSFEGGMNTEAFFGQGTRLTVV.